The 2 T cell receptor beta chains listed next were all sequenced from one sample in a study of blood T cells in healthy people across ages (dated by TCRdb to the mid-2010s). Libraries were prepared through 5' RACE. Sequencing relied on an Illumina HiSeq 2500. A second PCR of roughly 7 to 11 cycles was performed with a sample-barcoded 5' primer and a J-beta primer mix. TCRdb applied fastp at Q25 and MiXCR to the public reads, then kept only in-frame beta chains. All rows with the same CDR3 protein become a single entry with the most common DNA and genes. The sample table lists over 1.5 million distinct CDR3 sequences, less than 50% of them with a count of one. The top ten hold approximately 2.1% of the sample. Input material: blood. These receptors originate from a woman in her thirties or forties in good health.

This clonotype showed up just a few times. This rearrangement joins TRBV6-2 or TRBV6-3 to TRBJ2-7, with D tentatively TRBD1 (5 bases). The CDR3 loop spans 14 amino acids. V dropped 6 bases and J dropped 0 bases, with 12 bases sitting between them. Germline CDR1 and CDR2: MNHEY and SVGEGT. The chain's CDR3 is CASSDSYFSYEQYF. The CDR3 DNA sequence: TGTGCCAGCAGCGACAGTTACTTCTCCTACGAGCAGTACTTC.

V is TRBV25-1 and J is TRBJ2-6; TRBD2 is a possible D gene (5 bases). V lost 5 bases and J 0 bases, leaving 17 bases between the germline ends. The CDR3 loop spans 18 amino acids. Per germline, CDR1 MGHDK and CDR2 SYGVNS. CDR3 sequence: CASSPHGLGSSGANVLTF. CDR3 nucleotides: TGTGCCAGCAGTCCCCACGGACTTGGGAGCTCTGGGGCCAACGTCCTGACTTTC.